This entry lists 11 T cell receptor beta chains sequenced from one sample in a study of blood T cell repertoires in COVID-19. The method was immunoSEQ multiplex PCR; TCRdb's version includes in-frame clones alone and lacks a portion of them. Of some 250,000 clones in the sample, roughly 91% were seen once. The sequenced sample was PBMCs or T cells enriched from blood (not recorded which). Receptors originate from a man aged 35 to 55 who had recovered from COVID-19.

The V call is TRBV6-5, the J call TRBJ2-7; no firm D call. The CDR3 sequence is 15 residues long. Trimming removed 0 bases at V and 4 bases at J, with 13 bases between. Per germline, CDR1 MNHEY and CDR2 SVGAGI. DNA of the CDR3: TGTGCCAGCAGTTACTCCCCAGCGAAAGATTACGAGCAGTACTTC. Residues: CASSYSPAKDYEQYF.

V gene TRBV6-5 combines with J gene TRBJ1-3; D might be TRBD1 (6 bases). Trimming stripped 2 bases from V and 2 bases from J, with 13 bases between. Germline CDR1 reads MNHEY; CDR2 reads SVGAGI. CDR3 length equals 16 residues. CDR3 nucleotides: TGTGCCAGCAGTTACGGGACAAACGCTGCTGGAAACACCATATATTTT. Translation gives CASSYGTNAAGNTIYF.

This rearrangement joins TRBV6-4 to TRBJ2-2, with 9 bases matching TRBD1. Germline assignment: CDR1 MRHNA and CDR2 SNTAGT. The CDR3 length is 15 residues. J was trimmed by 4 bases and V by 5 bases; bases with no gene match: 5. The CDR3 protein is CASSPRQGVTGELFF. The CDR3 coding sequence is TGTGCCAGCAGTCCCAGACAGGGGGTCACCGGGGAGCTGTTTTTT.

This sequence joins TRBV11-3 and TRBJ1-1; D perhaps matches TRBD1 (6 bases). Between the trimmed V and J ends, which lost 1 base and 3 bases, there was a span of 9 bases. Germline V lookup: CDR1 SGHNT, CDR2 YENEEA. The CDR3 is 14 amino acids. The CDR3 region is CASSLARGHTEAFF. In DNA, the CDR3 is TGTGCCAGCAGCTTAGCCAGGGGCCACACTGAAGCTTTCTTT.

The gene calls are TRBV3-1 (or the pseudogene TRBV3-2) and TRBJ2-7; TRBD2 agrees at 7 bases. Germline values: CDR1 LGHDT, CDR2 YNNKEL (reference sequence). The CDR3 runs to 14 residues. Losses at the gene ends were 3 bases for V and 3 bases for J; bases not matched to a gene: 5. The CDR3 sequence is CASSHSGKVYEQYF. DNA of the CDR3: TGTGCCAGCAGCCACAGCGGGAAGGTCTACGAGCAGTACTTC.

The chain recombines TRBV28 with TRBJ2-1; the match to TRBD1 covers 7 bases. This CDR3 comprises 16 residues. J lost 5 bases, V lost 7 bases, and 14 bases had no gene match. CDR1 is MDHEN, CDR2 SYDVKM, per germline. CDR3 sequence reads: CASTLYQRTGNNEQFF. The CDR3 DNA reads TGTGCCAGCACCCTTTACCAAAGGACAGGTAACAATGAGCAGTTCTTC.

The genes are TRBV6-4 and TRBJ2-1; tentatively, D is TRBD1 (6 bases). This CDR3 is built from 15 residues. Germline-derived CDR1 and CDR2 are MRHNA and SNTAGT. Trimming left V 4 bases short and J 6 bases short, with 16 bases between. CDR3 residues: CASSVRDTAPNEQFF. For the CDR3, the DNA is TGTGCCAGCAGTGTAAGGGACACCGCCCCCAATGAGCAGTTCTTC.

The chain combines TRBV5-4 with TRBJ2-1; 8 bases match TRBD2. V was pared by 1 base and J by 3 bases, with 6 bases of the junction left unmatched. The CDR3 totals 16 residues. CDR1 is SGHNT, CDR2 YYREEE, per germline (reference sequence). The CDR3 sequence: CASSLSRLAHYNEQFF. The CDR3 nucleotides are TGTGCCAGCAGCTTGTCGCGACTAGCGCACTACAATGAGCAGTTCTTC.

V usage is TRBV9 and J usage is TRBJ2-3; TRBD1 matches 8 bases. J gave up 1 base and V 2 bases, and 6 bases lay outside the gene matches. The CDR3 sequence is 16 residues long. The germline V gene has CDR1 SGDLS and CDR2 YYNGEE. CDR3 sequence reads: CASSVRTGSGTDTQYF. In DNA form, the CDR3 reads TGTGCCAGCAGCGTTAGGACAGGGTCGGGCACAGATACGCAGTATTTT.

This chain uses TRBV28 with TRBJ2-5; a possible D gene is TRBD2 (5 bases). Trimming removed 5 bases from V and 1 base from J, with 17 bases in between. This CDR3 has 16 amino acids. Germline CDR1 is MDHEN and CDR2 is SYDVKM. The CDR3 bases are TGTGCCAGCAGTCCCCCAGGACTCGGGTTCCAAGAGACCCAGTACTTC. Translation gives CASSPPGLGFQETQYF.

The chain couples TRBV7-3 to TRBJ2-2, with 11 positions matching TRBD2. The CDR3 is 13 amino acids. With 4 bases clipped from V and 14 bases from J, the junction kept 6 bases outside the gene matches. The germline V gene encodes CDR1 SGHTA and CDR2 FQGTGA. CDR3 DNA sequence: TGTGCCAGCAGCTCCAATAGCGGGAGGGCACTGTTTTTT. It codes for CASSSNSGRALFF. Full variable domain (outside the CDR3, taken from reference TRBV7-3 and TRBJ2-2): GAGVSQTPSNKVTEKGKYVELRCDPISGHTALYWYRQSLGQGPEFLIYFQGTGAADDSGLPNDRFFAVRPEGSVSTLKIQRTERGDSAVYLCASSSNSGRALFFGEGSRLTVL.